The clone carrying this TCR beta chain was detected a few times. The data derive from a study of blood T cell repertoires in COVID-19. Source study methods: Reference gene primer amplification in the assay estimated nucleated cell counts. TCRdb's table, derived via immunoSEQ multiplex PCR, lists solely in-frame clones and lacks some. Clone size and V and J calls were adopted from that table, with D and trimming inferred from the DNA. The data show about 110,000 clones, with more than 60% seen just once and 20% to 25% held by the top ten. CDR1 and CDR2 from the germline V gene are LNHDA and SQIVND (reference sequence). V dropped 3 bases and J dropped 1; count of bases not matched to a gene: 3. The CDR3 sequence is 15 residues long.

The sequenced sample consisted of peripheral blood. The clonotype comes from a man aged 65-85 years with active or convalescent COVID-19. V and J are TRBV19 and TRBJ1-2, with 9 bases identical to TRBD1. In DNA form, the CDR3 reads TGTGCCAGTAGTATCCCGGGACAGGGTAACTATGGCTACACCTTC. It specifies CASSIPGQGNYGYTF.